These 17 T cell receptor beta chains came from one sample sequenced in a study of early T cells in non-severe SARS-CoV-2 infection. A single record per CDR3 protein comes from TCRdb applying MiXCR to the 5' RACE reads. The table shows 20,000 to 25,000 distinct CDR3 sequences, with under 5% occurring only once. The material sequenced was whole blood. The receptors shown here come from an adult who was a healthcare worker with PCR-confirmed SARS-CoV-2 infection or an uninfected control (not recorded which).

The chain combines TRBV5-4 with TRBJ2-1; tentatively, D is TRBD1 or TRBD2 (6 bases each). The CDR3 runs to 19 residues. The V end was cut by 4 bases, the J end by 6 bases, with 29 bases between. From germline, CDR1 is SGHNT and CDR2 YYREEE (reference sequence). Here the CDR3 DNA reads TGTGCCAGCAGCAGCACTAGGTCGGGGGCCTCGGTTTATCCCAATGAGCAGTTCTTC. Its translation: CASSSTRSGASVYPNEQFF.

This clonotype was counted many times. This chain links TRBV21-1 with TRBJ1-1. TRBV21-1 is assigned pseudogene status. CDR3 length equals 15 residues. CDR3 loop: CASSNIKRGNTEAFF. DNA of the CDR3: TGTGCCAGCAGCAATATAAAGCGGGGGAACACTGAAGCTTTCTTT.

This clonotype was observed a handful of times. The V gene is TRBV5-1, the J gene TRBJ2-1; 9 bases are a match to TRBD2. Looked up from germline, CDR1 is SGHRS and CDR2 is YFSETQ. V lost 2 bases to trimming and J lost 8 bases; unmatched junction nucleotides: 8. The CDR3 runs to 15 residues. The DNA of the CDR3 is TGCGCCAGCAGCTTCTCGCGGGGGGGCCGGGATGAGCAGTTCTTC. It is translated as CASSFSRGGRDEQFF.

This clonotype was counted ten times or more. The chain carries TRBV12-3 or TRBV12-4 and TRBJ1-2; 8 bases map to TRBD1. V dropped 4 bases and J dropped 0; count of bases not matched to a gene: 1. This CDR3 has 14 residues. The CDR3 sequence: CASSSTGANYGYTF. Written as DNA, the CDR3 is TGTGCCAGCAGTTCGACAGGGGCTAACTATGGCTACACCTTC.

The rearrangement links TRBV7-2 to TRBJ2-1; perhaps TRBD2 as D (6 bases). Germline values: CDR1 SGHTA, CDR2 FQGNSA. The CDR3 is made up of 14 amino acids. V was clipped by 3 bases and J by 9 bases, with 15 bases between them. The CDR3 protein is CASSFIWGDGEQFF. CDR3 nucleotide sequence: TGTGCCAGCAGCTTTATCTGGGGGGACGGTGAGCAGTTCTTC.

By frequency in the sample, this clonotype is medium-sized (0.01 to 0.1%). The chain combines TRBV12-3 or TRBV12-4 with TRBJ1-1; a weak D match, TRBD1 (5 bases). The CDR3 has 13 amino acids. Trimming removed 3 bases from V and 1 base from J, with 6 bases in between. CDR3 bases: TGTGCCAGCAGTTTCCAGGGGAACACTGAAGCTTTCTTT. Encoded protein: CASSFQGNTEAFF.

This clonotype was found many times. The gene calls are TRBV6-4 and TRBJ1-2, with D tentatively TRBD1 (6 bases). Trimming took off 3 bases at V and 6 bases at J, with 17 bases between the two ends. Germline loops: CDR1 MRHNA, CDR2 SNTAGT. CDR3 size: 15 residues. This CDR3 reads CASSEEPGARNGYTF. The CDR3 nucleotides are TGTGCCAGCAGTGAGGAGCCAGGGGCAAGAAATGGCTACACCTTC.

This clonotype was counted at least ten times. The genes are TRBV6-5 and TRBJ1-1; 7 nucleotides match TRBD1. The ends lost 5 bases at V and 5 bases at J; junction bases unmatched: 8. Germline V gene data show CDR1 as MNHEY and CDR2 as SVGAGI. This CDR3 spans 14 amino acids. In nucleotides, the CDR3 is TGTGCCAGCAGTGTGACAGGGCTGAGTACTGAAGCTTTCTTT. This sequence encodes CASSVTGLSTEAFF.

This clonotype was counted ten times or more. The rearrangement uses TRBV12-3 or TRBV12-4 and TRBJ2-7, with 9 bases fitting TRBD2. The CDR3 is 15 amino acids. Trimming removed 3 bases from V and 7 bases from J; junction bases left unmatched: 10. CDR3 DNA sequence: TGTGCCAGCAGTTTCGTGACTAGCGGTTTACGGGAGCAGTACTTC. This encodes CASSFVTSGLREQYF.

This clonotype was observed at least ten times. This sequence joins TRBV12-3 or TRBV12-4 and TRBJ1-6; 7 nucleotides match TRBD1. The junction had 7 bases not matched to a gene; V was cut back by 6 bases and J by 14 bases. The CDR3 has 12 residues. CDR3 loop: CASSSQGGTLHF. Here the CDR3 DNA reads TGTGCCAGCAGCTCCCAGGGGGGCACCCTCCACTTT.

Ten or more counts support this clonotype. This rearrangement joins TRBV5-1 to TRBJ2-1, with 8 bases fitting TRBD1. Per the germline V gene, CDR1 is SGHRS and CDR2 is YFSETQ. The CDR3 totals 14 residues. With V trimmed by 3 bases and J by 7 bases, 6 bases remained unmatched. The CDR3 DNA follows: TGCGCCAGCAGCTCCCGGGACAGGACGAATGAGCAGTTCTTC. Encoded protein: CASSSRDRTNEQFF. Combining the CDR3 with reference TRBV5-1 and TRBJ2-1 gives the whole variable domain KAGVTQTPRYLIKTRGQQVTLSCSPISGHRSVSWYQQTPGQGLQFLFEYFSETQRNKGNFPGRFSGRQFSNSRSEMNVSTLELGDSALYLCASSSRDRTNEQFFGPGTRLTVL.

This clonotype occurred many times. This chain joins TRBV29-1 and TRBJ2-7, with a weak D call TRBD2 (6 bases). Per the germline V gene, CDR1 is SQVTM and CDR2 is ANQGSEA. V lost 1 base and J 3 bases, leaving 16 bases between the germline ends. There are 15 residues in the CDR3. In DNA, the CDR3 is TGCAGCGTTGAAGGGGGTCGGGAGTTCCACTACGAGCAGTACTTC. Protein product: CSVEGGREFHYEQYF.

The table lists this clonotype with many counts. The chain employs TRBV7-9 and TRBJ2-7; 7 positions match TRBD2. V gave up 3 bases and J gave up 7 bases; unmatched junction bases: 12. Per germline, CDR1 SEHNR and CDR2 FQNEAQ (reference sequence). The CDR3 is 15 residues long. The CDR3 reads CASSFSAGAGKEQYF. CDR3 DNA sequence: TGTGCCAGCAGCTTTAGCGCGGGAGCGGGTAAAGAGCAGTACTTC. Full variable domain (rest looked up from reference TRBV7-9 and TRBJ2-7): DTGVSQNPRHKITKRGQNVTFRCDPISEHNRLYWYRQTLGQGPEFLTYFQNEAQLEKSRLLSDRFSAERPKGSFSTLEIQRTEQGDSAMYLCASSFSAGAGKEQYFGPGTRLTVT.

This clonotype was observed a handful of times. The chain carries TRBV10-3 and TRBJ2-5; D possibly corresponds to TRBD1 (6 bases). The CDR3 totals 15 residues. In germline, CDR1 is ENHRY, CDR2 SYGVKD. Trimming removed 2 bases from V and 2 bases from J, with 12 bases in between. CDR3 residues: CAISEDRTEQETQYF. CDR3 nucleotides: TGTGCCATCAGTGAGGATCGGACAGAGCAAGAGACCCAGTACTTC.

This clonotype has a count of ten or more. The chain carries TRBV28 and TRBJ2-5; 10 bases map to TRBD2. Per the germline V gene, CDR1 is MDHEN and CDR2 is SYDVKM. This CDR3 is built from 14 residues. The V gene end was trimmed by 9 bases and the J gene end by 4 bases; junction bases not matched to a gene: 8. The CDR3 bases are TGTGCCAGTATAGCGGGGGGCCGGAGAGAGACCCAGTACTTC. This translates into CASIAGGRRETQYF. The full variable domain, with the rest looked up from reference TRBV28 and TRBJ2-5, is DVKVTQSSRYLVKRTGEKVFLECVQDMDHENMFWYRQDPGLGLRLIYFSYDVKMKEKGDIPEGYSVSREKKERFSLILESASTNQTSMYLCASIAGGRRETQYFGPGTRLLVL.

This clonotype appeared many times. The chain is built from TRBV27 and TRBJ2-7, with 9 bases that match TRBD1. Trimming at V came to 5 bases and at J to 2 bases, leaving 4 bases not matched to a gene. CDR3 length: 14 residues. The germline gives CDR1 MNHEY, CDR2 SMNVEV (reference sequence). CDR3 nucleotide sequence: TGTGCCAGCAGTGAGGGACAGGGACCCTACGAGCAGTACTTC. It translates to CASSEGQGPYEQYF.

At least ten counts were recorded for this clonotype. For the CDR3, the DNA is TGCGCCAGCAGCCAAGTTGGGGGGCTCTATGGCTACACCTTC. This codes for CASSQVGGLYGYTF. V and J are TRBV4-1 and TRBJ1-2, with D possibly TRBD1 on 6 matching bases. The germline V gene encodes CDR1 MGHRA and CDR2 YSYEKL. The CDR3 contains 14 residues. V was pared by 1 base and J by 4 bases, with 10 bases between.